This TCR beta chain was sequenced in a study of T cells of healthy individuals. CDR3 size: 14 residues. V was trimmed by 5 bases and J by 5 bases, leaving 13 bases between them. CDR1 and CDR2 (germline): SGHVS, FQNEAQ. TCRdb re-analysed the 5' RACE reads in MiXCR, keeping a single row per CDR3 protein. This sample has more than 85,000 distinct CDR3 sequences; approximately 15% occur once, and the top ten carry 6% to 8%. The rearrangement links TRBV7-8 to TRBJ2-1; TRBD1 is a possible D gene (6 bases). The sequence was collected from a human donor in good health. CDR3 sequence: CASSHRELDNEQFF. The CDR3 DNA follows: TGTGCCAGCAGCCACAGGGAGCTGGACAATGAGCAGTTCTTC.